Listed below are T cell receptor beta chains from one sample, sequenced in a study of cytomegalovirus exposure and HLA in healthy donors. The assay was immunoSEQ multiplex PCR, and TCRdb's table has in-frame clones only and misses some. The repertoire consists of over 100,000 clones, with about 88% occurring once and the leading ten covering about 2.1%. The material sequenced was PBMCs. Receptors originate from a woman between 18 and 29 years old in good health and CMV-seronegative. Both conserved end residues are part of each CDR3. A D gene is named only where the DNA matches it firmly. The size of a clone is reported for some rows only, either as once, few or many, or as a class for expanded clones.

J,size,V,D,CDR3,DNA
TRBJ2-1,-,TRBV4-3,TRBD2,CASSQEGTSGDYNEQFF,TGCGCCAGCAGCCAAGAAGGGACTAGCGGTGACTACAATGAGCAGTTCTTC
TRBJ1-1,-,TRBV30,-,CAWSETGNTEAFF,TGTGCCTGGAGTGAAACAGGGAACACTGAAGCTTTCTTT
TRBJ2-1,-,TRBV11-2,TRBD2,CASSPKPGGSYNEQFF,TGTGCCAGCAGCCCCAAACCGGGAGGATCCTACAATGAGCAGTTCTTC
TRBJ2-2,once,TRBV4-3,-,CASSQVIGDDTGELFF,TGCGCCAGCAGCCAAGTAATAGGGGATGACACCGGGGAGCTGTTTTTT
TRBJ1-5,-,TRBV6-5,-,CASRERSTGPQHF,TGTGCCAGCAGAGAACGCAGCACGGGGCCCCAGCATTTT
TRBJ1-2,-,TRBV19,TRBD1,CASTDRGGIGYTF,TGTGCCAGTACCGACAGGGGCGGTATAGGCTACACCTTC
TRBJ2-5,-,TRBV30,-,CATDNGGQETQYF,TGTGCCACAGATAACGGGGGACAAGAGACCCAGTACTTC
TRBJ2-7,-,TRBV19,TRBD1,CASSIRTGEDEQYF,TGTGCCAGTAGTATAAGGACAGGGGAGGACGAGCAGTACTTC
TRBJ1-5,-,TRBV28,-,CASSLVRQPQHF,TGTGCCAGCAGTTTAGTGCGTCAGCCCCAGCATTTT
TRBJ1-2,-,TRBV6-5,-,CASNRRGSAGYTF,TGTGCCAGTAACCGGAGGGGCTCAGCTGGCTACACCTTC
TRBJ2-3,-,TRBV28,TRBD1,CASRLGTGYTDTQYF,TGTGCCAGCAGGCTAGGGACAGGTTACACAGATACGCAGTATTTT
TRBJ2-2,few,TRBV23-1,TRBD1,CAAGTGALSLPANTGELFF,TGCGCCGCGGGGACAGGGGCTCTATCCCTCCCGGCGAACACCGGGGAGCTGTTTTTT
TRBJ1-1,-,TRBV4-3,TRBD1,CASSPSHRGTMNTEAFF,TGCGCCAGCAGCCCCTCCCACAGGGGGACCATGAACACTGAAGCTTTCTTT
TRBJ2-1,-,TRBV6-5,TRBD1,CASSMTGRNEQFF,TGTGCCAGCAGCATGACAGGGAGAAATGAGCAGTTCTTC
TRBJ2-7,-,TRBV4-2,-,CASSHEEGIYEQYF,TGTGCCAGCAGCCACGAGGAGGGTATTTACGAGCAGTACTTC
TRBJ2-2,-,TRBV6-5,-,CASSYQSTGELFF,TGTGCCAGCAGTTACCAATCCACCGGGGAGCTGTTTTTT
TRBJ2-3,-,TRBV30,-,CAWRTEGGTDTQYF,TGTGCCTGGAGGACGGAGGGAGGCACAGATACGCAGTATTTT
TRBJ2-6,-,TRBV21-1,-,CASSLKDREVFSGANVLTF,TGTGCCAGCAGCCTTAAAGACCGGGAAGTTTTCTCTGGGGCCAACGTCCTGACTTTC
TRBJ1-1,-,TRBV7-5,-,CVRSLGWGGPSLNTEAFF,TGTGTCAGAAGCTTAGGATGGGGGGGGCCCTCCCTGAACACTGAAGCTTTCTTT
TRBJ1-1,once,TRBV2,TRBD1,CASSEPLGQGNTEAFF,TGTGCCAGCAGTGAACCCCTAGGACAGGGGAACACTGAAGCTTTCTTT
TRBJ2-1,-,TRBV2,-,CASKEYNEQFF,TGTGCCAGCAAGGAGTACAATGAGCAGTTCTTC
TRBJ2-3,-,TRBV7-8,-,CASSLVGGTDSTDTQYF,TGTGCCAGCAGCTTAGTCGGAGGGACAGATAGCACAGATACGCAGTATTTT
TRBJ1-6,-,TRBV28,TRBD1,CASNVGQVRVALHF,TGTGCCAGCAACGTCGGACAGGTTAGGGTGGCCCTCCACTTT
TRBJ2-2,-,TRBV6-1,-,CASSERAGELFF,TGTGCCAGCAGTGAGAGGGCCGGGGAGCTGTTTTTT
TRBJ2-1,-,TRBV4-1,-,CASSHWVPGRDSYNEQFF,TGCGCCAGCAGCCATTGGGTTCCGGGAAGGGATTCCTACAATGAGCAGTTCTTC
TRBJ2-2,-,TRBV12-2,-,CASRLAGQDEYAGELFF,TGTGCAAGTCGCTTAGCTGGGCAGGATGAGTATGCCGGGGAGCTGTTTTTT
TRBJ1-2,-,TRBV28,-,CASRYANGREGYGYTF,TGTGCCAGCAGATACGCAAATGGGAGGGAAGGCTATGGCTACACCTTC
TRBJ2-7,-,TRBV5-4,-,CASSFIGAYEQYF,TGTGCCAGCAGCTTTATAGGAGCCTACGAGCAGTACTTC
TRBJ1-1,few,TRBV5-4,-,CASSSPRGTDTEAFF,TGTGCCAGCAGCTCGCCCCGGGGTACGGACACTGAAGCTTTCTTT
TRBJ1-2,-,TRBV30,TRBD1,CAWSRDRGYVYGYTF,TGTGCCTGGAGCCGGGACAGGGGGTACGTCTATGGCTACACCTTC
TRBJ2-7,few,TRBV28,TRBD1,CASSLDRERYF,TGTGCCAGCAGCCTGGACAGGGAGAGGTACTTC
TRBJ2-1,once,TRBV7-3,-,CASSPTLWSGENEQFF,TGTGCCAGCAGCCCAACCCTTTGGAGCGGAGAGAATGAGCAGTTCTTC
TRBJ2-3,-,TRBV11-2,-,CASSLAGRHTDTQYF,TGTGCCAGCAGCTTAGCGGGTAGGCACACAGATACGCAGTATTTT
TRBJ1-3,-,TRBV11-2,TRBD1,CASSLTGATGNTIYF,TGTGCCAGCAGCCTTACAGGGGCAACTGGAAACACCATATATTTT
TRBJ1-4,-,TRBV27,TRBD1,CASCGQGTEKLFF,TGTGCCAGCTGTGGACAGGGGACAGAAAAACTGTTTTTT
TRBJ1-2,-,TRBV6-1,-,CASSERGDYGYTF,TGTGCCAGCAGTGAAAGGGGTGACTATGGCTACACCTTC
TRBJ2-5,-,TRBV7-3,TRBD2,CASSLGTSGAQETQYF,TGTGCCAGCAGCTTAGGGACTAGCGGGGCCCAAGAGACCCAGTACTTC
TRBJ1-1,-,TRBV30,TRBD1,CAWFPGQGMNTEAFF,TGTGCCTGGTTCCCGGGACAGGGAATGAACACTGAAGCTTTCTTT
TRBJ2-7,-,TRBV30,TRBD2,CAWSVGGTPYEQYF,TGTGCCTGGAGTGTGGGGGGGACCCCCTACGAGCAGTACTTC